Presented here are 18 T cell receptor beta chains from one specimen sequenced in a study of graft-versus-host responses after intestinal transplantation. Some clones are missing from TCRdb's copy, which holds only in-frame ones; the method was immunoSEQ multiplex PCR. The sample has roughly 12,000 clones; around 85% are singletons. Sequencing used PBMCs, obtained around 290 days after intestinal transplant. Receptors originate from a human patient who received an intestinal transplant, so some T cells may come from the graft donor.

This clone was counted between two and nine times. The chain links TRBV7-2 to TRBJ2-1, with 7 bases lining up with TRBD2. CDR1 and CDR2 from the germline V gene are SGHTA and FQGNSA. This CDR3 region has 13 residues. The ends lost 6 bases at V and 15 bases at J; junction bases unmatched: 14. CDR3 region: CASSRGGTTSPFF. The CDR3 DNA sequence: TGTGCCAGCAGTAGGGGCGGGACTACAAGCCCGTTCTTC.

The chain links TRBV7-9 to TRBJ1-6; tentative D call: TRBD1 (5 bases). The CDR3 runs 13 residues. With 5 bases removed from V and 7 bases from J, the gap between germline ends came to 9 bases. Germline V lookup: CDR1 SEHNR, CDR2 FQNEAQ (reference sequence). This CDR3 reads CASSRTGNSPLHF. Written as DNA, the CDR3 is TGTGCCAGCAGCCGTACAGGAAATTCACCCCTCCACTTT.

This clone was picked up a small number of times. The chain is built from TRBV18 and TRBJ2-7; TRBD2 agrees at 7 bases. This CDR3 spans 14 amino acids. The germline V gene has CDR1 KGHSH and CDR2 LQKENI. V gave up 6 bases and J gave up 6 bases; unmatched junction bases: 11. The CDR3: CASSKREGLAEQYF. For the CDR3, the DNA is TGTGCCAGCTCCAAAAGGGAGGGGCTGGCCGAGCAGTACTTC.

V and J are TRBV6-5 and TRBJ2-5, with TRBD2 as a possible D gene (6 bases). Trimming removed 4 bases from V and 4 bases from J, with 19 bases in between. Germline CDR1 is MNHEY and CDR2 is SVGAGI. The CDR3 has 16 residues. The CDR3 sequence is CASSFFREGGSETQYF. CDR3 bases: TGTGCCAGCAGTTTCTTCCGCGAGGGAGGTTCAGAGACCCAGTACTTC.

V and J are TRBV5-1 and TRBJ2-7, with unresolved D. The CDR3 runs 13 residues. Germline V CDR1 and CDR2: SGHRS, YFSETQ. Trimming took off 2 bases at V and 4 bases at J, with 10 bases between the two ends. CDR3: CASSFRPDYEQYF. DNA of the CDR3: TGCGCCAGCAGCTTCAGACCCGATTACGAGCAGTACTTC. Supplemented by reference TRBV5-1 and TRBJ2-7, the full variable domain reads KAGVTQTPRYLIKTRGQQVTLSCSPISGHRSVSWYQQTPGQGLQFLFEYFSETQRNKGNFPGRFSGRQFSNSRSEMNVSTLELGDSALYLCASSFRPDYEQYFGPGTRLTVT.

The CDR3 reads CARPFSGERYEQYF. Here the CDR3 DNA reads TGCGCCAGACCCTTTTCGGGGGAGCGTTACGAGCAGTACTTC. The rearrangement uses TRBV4-1 and TRBJ2-7; tentative D call: TRBD2 (6 bases). The V and J ends lost 9 bases and 4 bases respectively, with 19 bases between them. There are 14 residues in the CDR3. Germline V gene lookup returns CDR1 MGHRA and CDR2 YSYEKL.

The rearrangement links TRBV29-1 to TRBJ2-3; TRBD2 aligns across 12 bases. Germline lookup yields CDR1 SQVTM and CDR2 ANQGSEA. The V segment lost 1 base and the J segment 3 bases; nucleotides outside the gene matches: 8. The CDR3 has 17 residues. Here the CDR3 reads CSVEGPTSGSSTDTQYF. Written as DNA, the CDR3 is TGCAGCGTTGAAGGTCCGACTAGCGGGAGCAGTACAGATACGCAGTATTTT.

This CDR3 reads CASSTGTSGYYEQYF. CDR3 coding DNA: TGTGCCAGCAGCACCGGGACTAGCGGGTACTACGAGCAGTACTTC. The chain uses TRBV11-1 and TRBJ2-7, with 12 positions matching TRBD2. The CDR3 has 15 amino acids. Germline V CDR1 and CDR2: SGHAT, FQDESV (reference sequence). V gave up 5 bases and J gave up 3 bases; unmatched junction bases: 5. Drawing the rest from reference TRBV11-1 and TRBJ2-7, the complete variable domain is EAEVAQSPRYKITEKSQAVAFWCDPISGHATLYWYRQILGQGPELLVQFQDESVVDDSQLPKDRFSAERLKGVDSTLKIQPAELGDSAMYLCASSTGTSGYYEQYFGPGTRLTVT.

The CDR3 DNA reads TGCGCCAGCAGCCAAGATTCAGCAGGGGTCTATGGCTACACCTTC. The encoded protein is CASSQDSAGVYGYTF. The chain combines TRBV4-1 with TRBJ1-2, with D possibly matching TRBD1 (6 bases). V lost 0 bases, J lost 4 bases, and 12 bases lay in between. CDR3 length: 15 amino acids. The germline CDR1 and CDR2 sequences are MGHRA and YSYEKL.

This clone was seen only a few times. V is TRBV18 and J is TRBJ1-2; no reliable D call. Germline V lookup: CDR1 KGHSH, CDR2 LQKENI. The V and J ends lost 1 base and 6 bases respectively, with 6 bases between them. The CDR3 runs to 12 residues. CDR3 nucleotide sequence: TGTGCCAGCTCACCACGCGGGGATGGCTACACCTTC. This encodes CASSPRGDGYTF. Using reference TRBV18 and TRBJ1-2 for the parts outside the CDR3, the full variable domain is NAGVMQNPRHLVRRRGQEARLRCSPMKGHSHVYWYRQLPEEGLKFMVYLQKENIIDESGMPKERFSAEFPKEGPSILRIQQVVRGDSAAYFCASSPRGDGYTFGSGTRLTVV.

The rearrangement uses TRBV15 and TRBJ2-3, with 9 bases matching TRBD2. Trimming at V came to 1 base and at J to 7 bases, leaving 6 bases not matched to a gene. Germline V lookup: CDR1 LNHNV, CDR2 YYDKDF (reference sequence). This CDR3 contains 15 residues. The CDR3 sequence: CATSRVREGQNTQYF. The CDR3 DNA reads as TGTGCCACCAGCAGAGTGCGGGAGGGCCAGAATACGCAGTATTTT.

Only one count was recorded for this clone. CDR3 sequence (DNA): TGTGCCAGCAGTGACTCGGCGGGAGGGCCGGGAGATACGCAGTATTTT. Its protein is CASSDSAGGPGDTQYF. This chain joins TRBV6-4 and TRBJ2-3, with 9 bases fitting TRBD2. This CDR3 is 16 amino acids long. V shed 0 bases and J 5 bases; nucleotides not matched to a gene: 6. Germline CDR1 is MRHNA and CDR2 is SNTAGT.

V is TRBV5-1 and J is TRBJ2-7; possibly TRBD1 or TRBD2 for D (6 bases each). The germline CDR1 and CDR2 sequences are SGHRS and YFSETQ. The CDR3 extends over 14 amino acids. Trimming removed 0 bases at V and 5 bases at J, with 12 bases between. CDR3 sequence: CASSLGSEGDEQYF. In DNA, the CDR3 is TGCGCCAGCAGCTTGGGATCGGAGGGGGACGAGCAGTACTTC. The full variable domain, completed using reference TRBV5-1 and TRBJ2-7, is KAGVTQTPRYLIKTRGQQVTLSCSPISGHRSVSWYQQTPGQGLQFLFEYFSETQRNKGNFPGRFSGRQFSNSRSEMNVSTLELGDSALYLCASSLGSEGDEQYFGPGTRLTVT.

The chain uses TRBV28 and TRBJ1-5, with 7 bases identical to TRBD1. CDR1 and CDR2 (germline): MDHEN, SYDVKM. J lost 3 bases, V lost 6 bases, and 8 bases had no gene match. The CDR3 contains 15 residues. This chain's CDR3 is CASRRVRGANQPQHF. CDR3 DNA: TGTGCCAGCAGGAGGGTCAGGGGGGCCAATCAGCCCCAGCATTTT.

The DNA for the CDR3 is TGTGCCAGCAGCGTAGAGGGGTTGTTGGGGACAGGGTGGTCAGATACGCAGTATTTT. Amino acids: CASSVEGLLGTGWSDTQYF. The V gene is TRBV9, the J gene TRBJ2-3, with 9 positions matching TRBD1. Germline V gene sequence: CDR1 SGDLS, CDR2 YYNGEE. The CDR3 has 19 amino acids. The ends lost 0 bases at V and 4 bases at J; junction bases unmatched: 15. Filled out from reference TRBV9 and TRBJ2-3, the complete variable domain reads DSGVTQTPKHLITATGQRVTLRCSPRSGDLSVYWYQQSLDQGLQFLIQYYNGEERAKGNILERFSAQQFPDLHSELNLSSLELGDSALYFCASSVEGLLGTGWSDTQYFGPGTRLTVL.

In its sample, this clone was seen a few times. V gene TRBV28 combines with J gene TRBJ1-2; 7 bases are a match to TRBD1. Germline CDR1 reads MDHEN; CDR2 reads SYDVKM. V gave up 5 bases and J gave up 9 bases; unmatched junction bases: 6. CDR3 length: 12 amino acids. This CDR3 is CASSPQGWSYTF. The DNA for the CDR3 is TGTGCCAGCAGTCCACAGGGGTGGAGCTACACCTTC.

The gene calls are TRBV21-1 and TRBJ1-3; the table's D gene call, TRBD1, was not cross checked with the DNA. TRBV21-1 is designated a pseudogene. The CDR3 is made up of 17 amino acids. The CDR3 DNA is TGTGCCAGCAGCAAATCGCGACAGGGGGCGGGAGGAAACACCATATATTTT. Translated: CASSKSRQGAGGNTIYF.

The gene calls are TRBV9 and TRBJ2-1; tentative D call: TRBD2 (5 bases). CDR3 size: 16 residues. The germline gives CDR1 SGDLS, CDR2 YYNGEE. V was trimmed by 0 bases and J by 3 bases, leaving 13 bases between them. CDR3 in DNA: TGTGCCAGCAGCGTAGATCAAGCGGCCTTCTACAATGAGCAGTTCTTC. Translation gives CASSVDQAAFYNEQFF.